The clone carrying this T cell receptor (beta chain) was observed once. Its antigen is as yet unknown. This specimen comes from a study of Ad26.COV2.S vaccination and SARS-CoV-2 variants. The overall study: COV1001, an Ad26.COV2.S trial, supplied this vaccine-arm donor. Once or twice, 56 days apart, Ad26.COV2.S was delivered intramuscularly.

Specified treatment: some 20 received Ad26.COV2.S at low or high dose, single or two shots; roughly five received placebo; per-sample allocation not given. Sampling was performed 63 days after the first vaccine or placebo injection. Cohort 1b enrolled adults aged 18-55 years in Boston. General study points: There was a possibility that the TCR breadth and depth analyses underestimated total T cell responses.

The assay was immunoSEQ multiplex PCR, and TCRdb's table has in-frame clones only and misses some. This sample yields 350,000 to 500,000 clones, of which approximately 89% are seen a single time; over 2.5% belongs to the top ten. Germline CDR1 reads DFQATT; CDR2 reads SNEGSKA (reference sequence). The germline V and J ends were trimmed by 5 bases and 7 bases, with 11 bases remaining between them. The CDR3 contains 11 residues. Specimen: peripheral blood, collected in a trial of Ad26.COV2.S vaccine versus placebo. The TCR comes from a person between 18 and 65 years old who received the Ad26.COV2.S COVID-19 vaccine or a placebo. The rearrangement joins TRBV20-1 to TRBJ1-2; no firm D call. The CDR3 DNA reads as TGCAGTGCTTCGAGGGCGGTTGGCTACACCTTC. Translated, it gives CSASRAVGYTF.